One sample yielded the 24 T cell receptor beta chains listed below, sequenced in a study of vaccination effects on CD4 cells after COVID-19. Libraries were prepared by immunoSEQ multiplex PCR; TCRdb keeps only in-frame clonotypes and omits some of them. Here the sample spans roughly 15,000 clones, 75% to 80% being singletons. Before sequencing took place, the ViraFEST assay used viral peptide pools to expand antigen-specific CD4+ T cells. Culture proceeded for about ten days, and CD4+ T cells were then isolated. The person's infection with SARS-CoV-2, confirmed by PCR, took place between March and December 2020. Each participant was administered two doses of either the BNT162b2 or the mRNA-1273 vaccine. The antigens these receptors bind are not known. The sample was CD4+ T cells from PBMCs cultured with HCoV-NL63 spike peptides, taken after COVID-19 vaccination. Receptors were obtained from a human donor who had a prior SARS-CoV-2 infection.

The CDR3 sequence is CASSLGQGDYGYTF. The CDR3 nucleotides read TGCGCCAGCAGCTTGGGGCAGGGCGACTATGGCTACACCTTC. The V gene is TRBV5-1, the J gene TRBJ1-2; possibly TRBD1 for D (5 bases). This CDR3 is 14 amino acids long. CDR1 and CDR2 from the germline V gene are SGHRS and YFSETQ. The V gene lost 0 bases and the J gene lost 3 bases, with 9 bases spanning the gap.

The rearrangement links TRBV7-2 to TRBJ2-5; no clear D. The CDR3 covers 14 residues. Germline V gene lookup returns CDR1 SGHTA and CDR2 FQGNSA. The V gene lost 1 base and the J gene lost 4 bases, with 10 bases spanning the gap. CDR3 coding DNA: TGTGCCAGCAGCTTAGTCGCGGCATCAGAGACCCAGTACTTC. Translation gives CASSLVAASETQYF.

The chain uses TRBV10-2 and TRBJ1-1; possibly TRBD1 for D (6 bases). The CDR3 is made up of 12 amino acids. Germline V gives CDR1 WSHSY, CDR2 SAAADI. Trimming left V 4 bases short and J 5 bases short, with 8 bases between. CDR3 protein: CASSGGRTEAFF. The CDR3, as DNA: TGCGCCAGCAGTGGGGGGCGAACTGAAGCTTTCTTT.

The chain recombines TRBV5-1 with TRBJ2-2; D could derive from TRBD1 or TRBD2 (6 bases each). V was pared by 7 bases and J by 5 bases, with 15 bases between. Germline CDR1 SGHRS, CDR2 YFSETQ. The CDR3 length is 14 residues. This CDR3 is CASGLGGQTGELFF. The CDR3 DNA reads TGCGCCAGCGGGCTAGGGGGGCAGACCGGGGAGCTGTTTTTT.

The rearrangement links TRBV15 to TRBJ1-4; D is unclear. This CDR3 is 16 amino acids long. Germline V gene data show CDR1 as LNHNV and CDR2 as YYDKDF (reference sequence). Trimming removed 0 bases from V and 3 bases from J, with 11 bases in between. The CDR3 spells CATSRDRGVANEKLFF. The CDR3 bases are TGTGCCACCAGCAGAGATCGGGGAGTTGCTAATGAAAAACTGTTTTTT.

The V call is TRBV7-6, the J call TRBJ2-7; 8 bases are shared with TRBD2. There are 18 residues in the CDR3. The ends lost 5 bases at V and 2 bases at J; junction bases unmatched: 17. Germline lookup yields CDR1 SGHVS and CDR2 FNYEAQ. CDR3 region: CASSTRTGTSSRAYEQYF. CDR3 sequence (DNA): TGTGCCAGCAGCACCCGGACCGGGACTAGTTCAAGGGCCTACGAGCAGTACTTC. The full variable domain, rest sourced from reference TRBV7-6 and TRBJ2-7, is GAGVSQSPRYKVTKRGQDVALRCDPISGHVSLYWYRQALGQGPEFLTYFNYEAQQDKSGLPNDRFSAERPEGSISTLTIQRTEQRDSAMYRCASSTRTGTSSRAYEQYFGPGTRLTVT.

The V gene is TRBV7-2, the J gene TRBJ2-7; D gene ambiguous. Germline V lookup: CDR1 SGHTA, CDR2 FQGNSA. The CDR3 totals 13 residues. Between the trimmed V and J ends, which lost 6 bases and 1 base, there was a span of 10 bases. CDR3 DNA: TGTGCCAGCAGTTTCACAAGATCCTACGAGCAGTACTTC. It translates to CASSFTRSYEQYF.

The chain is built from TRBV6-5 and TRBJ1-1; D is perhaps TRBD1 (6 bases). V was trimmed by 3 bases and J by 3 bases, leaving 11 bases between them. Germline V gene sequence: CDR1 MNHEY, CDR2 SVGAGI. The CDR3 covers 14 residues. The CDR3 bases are TGTGCCAGCAGTTATGGGGGCCAGGACACTGAAGCTTTCTTT. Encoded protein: CASSYGGQDTEAFF.

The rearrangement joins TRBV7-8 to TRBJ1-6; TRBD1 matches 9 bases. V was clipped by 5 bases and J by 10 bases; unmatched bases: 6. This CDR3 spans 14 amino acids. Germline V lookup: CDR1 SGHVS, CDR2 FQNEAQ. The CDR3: CASSRDRDDSPLHF. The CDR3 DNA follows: TGTGCCAGCAGCCGGGACAGGGACGACTCACCCCTCCACTTT.

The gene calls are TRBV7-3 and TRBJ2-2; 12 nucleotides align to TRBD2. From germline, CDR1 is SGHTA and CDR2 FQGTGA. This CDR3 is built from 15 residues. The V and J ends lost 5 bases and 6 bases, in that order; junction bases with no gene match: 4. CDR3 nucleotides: TGTGCCAGCAGCCCCGGGACTAGCGGGCCCGGGGAGCTGTTTTTT. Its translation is CASSPGTSGPGELFF.

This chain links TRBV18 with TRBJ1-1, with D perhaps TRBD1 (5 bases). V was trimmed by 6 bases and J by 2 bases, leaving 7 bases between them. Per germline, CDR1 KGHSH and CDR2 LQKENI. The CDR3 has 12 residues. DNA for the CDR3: TGTGCCAGCTCCCGGGACAACACTGAAGCTTTCTTT. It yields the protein CASSRDNTEAFF. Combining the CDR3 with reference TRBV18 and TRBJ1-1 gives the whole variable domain NAGVMQNPRHLVRRRGQEARLRCSPMKGHSHVYWYRQLPEEGLKFMVYLQKENIIDESGMPKERFSAEFPKEGPSILRIQQVVRGDSAAYFCASSRDNTEAFFGQGTRLTVV.

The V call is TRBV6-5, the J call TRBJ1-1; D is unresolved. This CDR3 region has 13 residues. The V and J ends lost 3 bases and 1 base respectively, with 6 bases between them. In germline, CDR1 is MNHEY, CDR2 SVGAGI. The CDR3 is CASSYQKNTEAFF. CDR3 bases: TGTGCCAGCAGTTATCAGAAGAACACTGAAGCTTTCTTT.

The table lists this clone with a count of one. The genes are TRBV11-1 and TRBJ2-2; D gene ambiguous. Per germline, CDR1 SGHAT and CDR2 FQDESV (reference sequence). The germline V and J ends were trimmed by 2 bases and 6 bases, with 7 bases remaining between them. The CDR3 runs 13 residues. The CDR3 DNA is TGTGCCAGCAGCTTACGAGCATCCGGGGAGCTGTTTTTT. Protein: CASSLRASGELFF.

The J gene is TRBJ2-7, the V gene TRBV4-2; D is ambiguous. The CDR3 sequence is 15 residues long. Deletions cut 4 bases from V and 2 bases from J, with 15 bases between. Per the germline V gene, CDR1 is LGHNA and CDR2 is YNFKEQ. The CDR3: CASSPGTTKPYEQYF. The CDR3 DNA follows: TGTGCCAGCAGCCCCGGAACGACAAAACCCTACGAGCAGTACTTC.

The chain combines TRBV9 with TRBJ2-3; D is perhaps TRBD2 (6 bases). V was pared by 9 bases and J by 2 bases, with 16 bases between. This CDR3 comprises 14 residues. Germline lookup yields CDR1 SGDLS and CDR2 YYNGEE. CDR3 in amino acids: CAIPGDGFTDTQYF. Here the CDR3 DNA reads TGTGCCATCCCGGGGGACGGCTTCACAGATACGCAGTATTTT.

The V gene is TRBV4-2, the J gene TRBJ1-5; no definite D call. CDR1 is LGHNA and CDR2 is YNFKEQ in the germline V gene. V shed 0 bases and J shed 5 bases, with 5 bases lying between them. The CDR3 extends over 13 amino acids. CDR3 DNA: TGTGCCAGCAGCCAAGATTATGATCAGCCCCAGCATTTT. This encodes CASSQDYDQPQHF.

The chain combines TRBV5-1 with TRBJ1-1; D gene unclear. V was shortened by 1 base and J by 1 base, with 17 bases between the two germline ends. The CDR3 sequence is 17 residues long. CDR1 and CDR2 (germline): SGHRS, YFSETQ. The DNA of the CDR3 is TGCGCCAGCAGCTTGCGGGTACAACGGGAGGAGAACACTGAAGCTTTCTTT. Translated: CASSLRVQREENTEAFF.

CDR3 bases: TGTGCCAGCAGCCAGGGCCTAGGGACGTATGGCTACACCTTC. Translation: CASSQGLGTYGYTF. The rearrangement joins TRBV14 to TRBJ1-2, with D maybe TRBD1 (5 bases). Germline CDR1 reads SGHDN; CDR2 reads FVKESK. The V end lost 3 bases, the J end lost 5 bases, and 13 bases lay between the germline ends. CDR3 size: 14 residues.

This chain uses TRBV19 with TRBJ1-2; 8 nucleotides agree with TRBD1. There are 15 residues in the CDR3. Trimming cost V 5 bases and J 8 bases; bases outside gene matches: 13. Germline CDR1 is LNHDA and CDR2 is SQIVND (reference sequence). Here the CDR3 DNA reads TGTGCCAGTAGTGTCTACCACAGGGGGATTGGAGGCTACACCTTC. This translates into CASSVYHRGIGGYTF.

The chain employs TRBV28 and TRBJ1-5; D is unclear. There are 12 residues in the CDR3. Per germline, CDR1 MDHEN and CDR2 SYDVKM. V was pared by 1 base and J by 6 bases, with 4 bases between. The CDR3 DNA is TGTGCCAGCAGTTTATATCGTCAGCCCCAGCATTTT. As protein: CASSLYRQPQHF.

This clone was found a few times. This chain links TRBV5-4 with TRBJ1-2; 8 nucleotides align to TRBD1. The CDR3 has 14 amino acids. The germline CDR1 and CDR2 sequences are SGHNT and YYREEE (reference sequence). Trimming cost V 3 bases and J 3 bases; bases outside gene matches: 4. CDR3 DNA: TGTGCCAGCAGCTGGGCGACAGGGGACTATGGCTACACCTTC. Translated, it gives CASSWATGDYGYTF.

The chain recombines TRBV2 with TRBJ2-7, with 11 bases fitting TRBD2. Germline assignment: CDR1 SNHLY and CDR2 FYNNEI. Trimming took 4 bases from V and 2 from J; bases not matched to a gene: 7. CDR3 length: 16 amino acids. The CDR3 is CASSVRGTSGPYEQYF. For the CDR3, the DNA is TGTGCCAGCAGTGTGAGGGGGACTAGCGGCCCCTACGAGCAGTACTTC.

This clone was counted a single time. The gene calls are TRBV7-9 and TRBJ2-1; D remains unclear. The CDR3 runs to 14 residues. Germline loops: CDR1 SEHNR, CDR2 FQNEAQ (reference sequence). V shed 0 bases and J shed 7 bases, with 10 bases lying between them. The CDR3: CASSLAGIGNEQFF. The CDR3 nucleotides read TGTGCCAGCAGCTTAGCGGGAATAGGGAATGAGCAGTTCTTC.

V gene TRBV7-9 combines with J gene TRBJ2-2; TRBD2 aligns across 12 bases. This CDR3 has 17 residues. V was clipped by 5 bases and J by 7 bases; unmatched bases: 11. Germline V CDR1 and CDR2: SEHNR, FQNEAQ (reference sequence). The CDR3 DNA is TGTGCCAGCAGCGCGATGCTAGCGGGGGGGCCTGTCGGGGAGCTGTTTTTT. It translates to CASSAMLAGGPVGELFF.